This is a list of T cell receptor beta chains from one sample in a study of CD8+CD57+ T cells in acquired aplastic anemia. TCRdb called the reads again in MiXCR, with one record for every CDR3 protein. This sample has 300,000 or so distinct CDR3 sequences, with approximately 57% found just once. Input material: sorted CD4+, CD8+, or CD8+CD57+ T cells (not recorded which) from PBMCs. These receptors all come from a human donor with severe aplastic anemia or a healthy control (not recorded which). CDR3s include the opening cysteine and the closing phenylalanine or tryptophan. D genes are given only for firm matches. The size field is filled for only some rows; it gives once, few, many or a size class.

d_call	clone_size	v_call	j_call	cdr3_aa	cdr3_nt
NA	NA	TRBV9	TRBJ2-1	CASSEATSSYNEQFF	TGTGCCAGCAGCGAGGCGACTAGCTCCTACAATGAGCAGTTCTTC
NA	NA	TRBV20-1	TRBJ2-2	CSAREAGSGELFF	TGCAGTGCTAGAGAGGCAGGGAGCGGGGAGCTGTTTTTT
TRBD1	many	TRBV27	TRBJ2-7	CASSHTGQSGEQYF	TGTGCCAGCAGTCACACGGGACAGTCAGGCGAGCAGTACTTC
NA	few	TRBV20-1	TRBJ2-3	CSARWELATDTQYF	TGCAGTGCCCGGTGGGAGCTAGCCACAGATACGCAGTATTTT
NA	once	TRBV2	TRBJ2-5	CASGPQDGTQYF	TGTGCCAGCGGGCCTCAAGATGGGACCCAGTACTTC
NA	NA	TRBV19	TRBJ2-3	CASSPGRADTQYF	TGTGCCAGTAGTCCCGGGCGGGCAGATACGCAGTATTTT
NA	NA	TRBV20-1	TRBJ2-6	CSASLRGANVLTF	TGCAGTGCTAGTTTGAGGGGGGCCAACGTCCTGACTTTC
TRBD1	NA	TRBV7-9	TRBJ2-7	CASSARDRAYEQYF	TGTGCCAGCAGCGCGCGGGACAGGGCCTACGAGCAGTACTTC
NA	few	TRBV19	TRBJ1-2	CASSTIRRGSGYTF	TGTGCCAGTAGTACCATACGGAGGGGCAGTGGCTACACCTTC
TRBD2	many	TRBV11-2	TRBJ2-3	CASSLWASGGAGDTQYF	TGTGCCAGCAGCTTATGGGCTAGCGGGGGGGCAGGGGATACGCAGTATTTT
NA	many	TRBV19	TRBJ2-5	CASSYASGIAETQYF	TGTGCCAGTAGTTATGCCTCGGGTATCGCAGAGACCCAGTACTTC
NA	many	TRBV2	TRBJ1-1	CASSVGQNTEAFF	TGTGCCAGCAGTGTCGGGCAGAACACTGAAGCTTTCTTT
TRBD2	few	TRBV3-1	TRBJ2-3	CASSPQSVAGGRTDTQYF	TGTGCCAGCAGCCCTCAGTCCGTGGCGGGGGGGAGAACAGATACGCAGTATTTT
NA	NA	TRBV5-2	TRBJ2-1	CASNSRNNEQFF	TGTGCCAGCAACTCCAGGAACAATGAGCAGTTCTTC
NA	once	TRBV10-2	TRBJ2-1	CASKPSRHYNEQFF	TGCGCCAGTAAACCATCTCGTCACTACAATGAGCAGTTCTTC
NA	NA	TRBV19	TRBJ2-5	CASSKEGLQPQYF	TGTGCCAGTAGCAAGGAAGGGCTTCAGCCCCAGTACTTC
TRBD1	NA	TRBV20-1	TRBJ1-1	CSACRDRRNTEAFF	TGCAGTGCTTGTAGGGACAGGAGGAACACTGAAGCTTTCTTT
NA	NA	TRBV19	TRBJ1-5	CASRADTQPQHF	TGTGCCAGTAGAGCTGATACCCAGCCCCAGCATTTT
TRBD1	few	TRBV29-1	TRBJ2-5	CRGTGDGETQYF	TGCAGAGGGACAGGGGATGGGGAGACCCAGTACTTC
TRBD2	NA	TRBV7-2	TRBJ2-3	CASSLARLAGGYGTQYF	TGTGCCAGCAGCTTAGCGCGACTAGCGGGGGGCTATGGTACGCAGTATTTT
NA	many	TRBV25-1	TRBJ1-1	CTSSELGIRGNTEAFF	TGTACCAGCAGTGAATTAGGGATCCGCGGGAACACTGAAGCTTTCTTT
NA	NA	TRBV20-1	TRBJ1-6	CSASPGRGSPLHF	TGCAGTGCGAGCCCGGGAAGGGGTTCACCCCTCCACTTT
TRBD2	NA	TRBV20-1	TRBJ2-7	CSARGDSGSYEQYF	TGCAGTGCTAGAGGGGATAGCGGGAGCTACGAGCAGTACTTC
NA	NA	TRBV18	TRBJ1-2	CASSPPSAGIGGGYTF	TGTGCCAGCTCACCACCTTCGGCAGGGATCGGGGGTGGCTACACCTTC
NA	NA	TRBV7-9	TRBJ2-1	CASSLSSATYSGQFF	TGTGCCAGCAGCTTAAGTTCCGCAACCTACAGTGGGCAGTTCTTC
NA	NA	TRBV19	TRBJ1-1	CASSIFKNTEAFF	TGTGCCAGTAGTATTTTCAAGAACACTGAAGCTTTCTTT
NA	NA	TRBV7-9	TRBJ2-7	CASSLSATEQYF	TGTGCCAGCAGCCTCAGTGCGACGGAGCAGTACTTC
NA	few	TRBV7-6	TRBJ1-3	CASSLQYGNTIYF	TGTGCCAGCAGCTTACAGTACGGAAACACCATATATTTT
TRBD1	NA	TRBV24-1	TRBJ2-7	CATSTGGREQYF	TGTGCCACCTCGACAGGGGGGCGCGAGCAGTACTTC
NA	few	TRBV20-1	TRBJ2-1	CSAIHTTGSSYNEQFF	TGCAGTGCTATCCACACAACAGGGAGCTCCTACAATGAGCAGTTCTTC
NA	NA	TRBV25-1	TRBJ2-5	CASSPPSTGSGTQYF	TGTGCCAGCAGCCCCCCCTCTACAGGGTCGGGGACCCAGTACTTC
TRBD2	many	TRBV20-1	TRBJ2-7	CSAGLAIVDEQYF	TGCAGCGCGGGACTAGCGATAGTCGACGAGCAGTACTTC
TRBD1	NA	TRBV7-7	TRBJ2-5	CASSRNGQGIETQYF	TGTGCTAGCAGCCGAAACGGACAGGGTATAGAGACCCAGTACTTC
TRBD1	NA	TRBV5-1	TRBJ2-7	CASSDDRGANEQYF	TGCGCCAGCAGTGACGACAGGGGAGCTAACGAGCAGTACTTC
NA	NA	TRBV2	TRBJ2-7	CASSDSDEQYF	TGTGCCAGCAGCGACAGCGACGAGCAGTACTTC
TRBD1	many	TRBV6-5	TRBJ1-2	CASSYSGTGLGYTF	TGTGCCAGCAGTTACTCCGGGACAGGGCTTGGCTACACCTTC
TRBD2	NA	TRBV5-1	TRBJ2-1	CASSLSGGLSYEQFF	TGCGCCAGCAGCTTAAGCGGGGGCCTCTCCTACGAGCAGTTCTTC
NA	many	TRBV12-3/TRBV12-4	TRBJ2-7	CASSLKGLPLDEQYF	TGTGCCAGCAGTTTAAAGGGACTCCCTTTAGACGAGCAGTACTTC
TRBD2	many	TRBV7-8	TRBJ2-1	CASSLGIAGFEQFF	TGTGCCAGCAGCTTAGGAATAGCGGGGTTTGAGCAGTTCTTC
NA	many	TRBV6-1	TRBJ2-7	CASSGRQHSYEQYF	TGTGCCAGCAGTGGCCGACAGCACTCCTACGAGCAGTACTTC
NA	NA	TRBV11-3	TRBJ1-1	CASSLYRGNTEAFF	TGTGCCAGCAGCTTGTACCGGGGAAACACTGAAGCTTTCTTT
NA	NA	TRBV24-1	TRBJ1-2	CATSDGVGGYTF	TGTGCCACCAGTGATGGGGTAGGCGGCTACACCTTC